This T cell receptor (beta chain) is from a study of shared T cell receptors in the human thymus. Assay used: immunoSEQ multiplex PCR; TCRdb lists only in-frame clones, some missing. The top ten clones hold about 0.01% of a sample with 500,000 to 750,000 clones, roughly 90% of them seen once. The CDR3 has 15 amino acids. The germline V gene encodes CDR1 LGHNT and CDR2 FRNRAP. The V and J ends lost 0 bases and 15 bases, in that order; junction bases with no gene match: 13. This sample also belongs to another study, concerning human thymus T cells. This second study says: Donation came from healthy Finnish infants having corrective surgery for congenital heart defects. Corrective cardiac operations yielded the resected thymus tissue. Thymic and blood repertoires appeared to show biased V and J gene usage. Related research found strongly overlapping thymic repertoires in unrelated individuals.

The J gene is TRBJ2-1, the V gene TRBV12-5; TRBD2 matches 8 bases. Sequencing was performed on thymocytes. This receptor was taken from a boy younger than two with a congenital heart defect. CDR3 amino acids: CASGLVQASGRGPFF. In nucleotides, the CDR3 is TGTGCTAGTGGTTTGGTACAGGCTAGCGGGCGAGGACCGTTCTTC.